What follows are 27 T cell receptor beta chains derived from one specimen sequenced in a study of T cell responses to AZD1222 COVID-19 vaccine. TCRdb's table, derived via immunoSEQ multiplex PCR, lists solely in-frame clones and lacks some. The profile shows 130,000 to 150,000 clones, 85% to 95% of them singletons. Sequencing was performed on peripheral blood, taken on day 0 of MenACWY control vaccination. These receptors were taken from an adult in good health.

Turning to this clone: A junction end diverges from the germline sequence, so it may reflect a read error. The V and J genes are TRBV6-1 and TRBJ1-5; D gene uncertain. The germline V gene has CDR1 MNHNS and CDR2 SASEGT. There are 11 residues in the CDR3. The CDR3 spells CASSEALARIF. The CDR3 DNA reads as TGTGCCAGCAGTGAAGCGCTTGCCCGGATTTTT.

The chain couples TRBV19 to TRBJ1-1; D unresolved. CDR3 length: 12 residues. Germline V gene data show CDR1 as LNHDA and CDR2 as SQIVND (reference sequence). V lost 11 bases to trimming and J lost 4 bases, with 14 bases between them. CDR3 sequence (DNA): TGTGCCCCTGCCTGCCGTGGCACTGAAGCTTTCTTT. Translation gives CAPACRGTEAFF.

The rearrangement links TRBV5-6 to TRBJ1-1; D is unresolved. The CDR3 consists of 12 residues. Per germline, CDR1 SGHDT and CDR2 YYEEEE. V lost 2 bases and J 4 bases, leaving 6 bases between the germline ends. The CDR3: CASSLGLTEAFF. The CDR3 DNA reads TGTGCCAGCAGCTTAGGGCTCACTGAAGCTTTCTTT.

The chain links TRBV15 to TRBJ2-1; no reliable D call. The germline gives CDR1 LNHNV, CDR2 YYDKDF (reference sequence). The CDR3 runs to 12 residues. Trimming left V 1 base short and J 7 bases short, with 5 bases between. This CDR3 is CATSRVKNEQFF. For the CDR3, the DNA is TGTGCCACCAGCAGAGTTAAGAATGAGCAGTTCTTC.

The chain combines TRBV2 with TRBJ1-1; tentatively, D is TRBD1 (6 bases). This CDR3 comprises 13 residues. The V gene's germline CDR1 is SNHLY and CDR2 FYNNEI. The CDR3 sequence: CARGVGLNTEAFF. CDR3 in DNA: TGTGCTAGGGGGGTAGGACTTAACACTGAAGCTTTCTTT.

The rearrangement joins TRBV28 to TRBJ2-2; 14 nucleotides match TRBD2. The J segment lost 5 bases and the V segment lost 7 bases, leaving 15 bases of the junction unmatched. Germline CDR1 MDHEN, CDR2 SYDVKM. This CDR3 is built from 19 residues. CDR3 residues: CASTHSPGLAGELTGELFF. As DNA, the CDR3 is TGTGCCAGCACTCATTCGCCGGGACTAGCGGGAGAACTTACCGGGGAGCTGTTTTTT.

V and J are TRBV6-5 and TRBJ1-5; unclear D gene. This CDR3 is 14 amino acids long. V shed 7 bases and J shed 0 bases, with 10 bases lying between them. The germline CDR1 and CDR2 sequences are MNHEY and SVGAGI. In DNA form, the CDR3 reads TGTGCCAGCACCGAAGTGTATAGCAATCAGCCCCAGCATTTT. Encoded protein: CASTEVYSNQPQHF.

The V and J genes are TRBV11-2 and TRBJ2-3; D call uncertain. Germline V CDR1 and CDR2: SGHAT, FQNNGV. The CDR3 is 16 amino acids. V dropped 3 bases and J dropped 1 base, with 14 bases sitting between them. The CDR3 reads CASSLIGFGGTDTQYF. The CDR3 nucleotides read TGTGCCAGCAGCTTGATCGGGTTTGGGGGCACAGATACGCAGTATTTT. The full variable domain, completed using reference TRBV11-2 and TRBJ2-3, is EAGVAQSPRYKIIEKRQSVAFWCNPISGHATLYWYQQILGQGPKLLIQFQNNGVVDDSQLPKDRFSAERLKGVDSTLKIQPAKLEDSAVYLCASSLIGFGGTDTQYFGPGTRLTVL.

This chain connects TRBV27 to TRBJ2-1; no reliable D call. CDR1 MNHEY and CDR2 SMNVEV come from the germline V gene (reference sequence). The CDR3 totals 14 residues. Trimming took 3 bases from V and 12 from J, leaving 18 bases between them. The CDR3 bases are TGTGCCAGCAGTTTGGGTGGGTGGAGTGCCGCGCAGTTCTTC. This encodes CASSLGGWSAAQFF.

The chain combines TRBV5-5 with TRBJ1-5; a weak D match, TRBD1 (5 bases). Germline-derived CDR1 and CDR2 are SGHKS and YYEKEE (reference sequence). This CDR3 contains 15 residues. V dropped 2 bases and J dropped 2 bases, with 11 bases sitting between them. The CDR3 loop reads CASSFTGGGNQPQHF. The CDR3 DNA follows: TGTGCCAGCAGCTTTACGGGGGGAGGCAATCAGCCCCAGCATTTT.

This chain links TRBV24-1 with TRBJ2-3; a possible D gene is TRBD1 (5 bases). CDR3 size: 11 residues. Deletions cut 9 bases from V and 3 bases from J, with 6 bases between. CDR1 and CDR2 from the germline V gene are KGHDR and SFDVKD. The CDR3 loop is CATGATDTQYF. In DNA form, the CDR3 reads TGTGCCACCGGGGCGACAGATACGCAGTATTTT.

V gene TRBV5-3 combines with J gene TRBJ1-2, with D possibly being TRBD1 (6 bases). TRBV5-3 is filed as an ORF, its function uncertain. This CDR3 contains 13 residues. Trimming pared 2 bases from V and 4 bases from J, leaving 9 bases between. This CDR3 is CARSFRGTYGYTF. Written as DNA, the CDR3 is TGTGCCAGAAGCTTCAGGGGTACCTATGGCTACACCTTC.

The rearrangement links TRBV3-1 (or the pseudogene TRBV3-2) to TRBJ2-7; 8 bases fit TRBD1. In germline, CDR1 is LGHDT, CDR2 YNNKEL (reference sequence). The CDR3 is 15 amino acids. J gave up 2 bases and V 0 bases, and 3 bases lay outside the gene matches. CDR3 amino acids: CASSQDSGQAYEQYF. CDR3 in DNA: TGTGCCAGCAGCCAAGATTCGGGACAGGCCTACGAGCAGTACTTC.

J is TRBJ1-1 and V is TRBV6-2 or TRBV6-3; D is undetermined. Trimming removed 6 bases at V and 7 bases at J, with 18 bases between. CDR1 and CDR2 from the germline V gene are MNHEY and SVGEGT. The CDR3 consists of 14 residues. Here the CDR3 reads CASSQGRPPGEAFF. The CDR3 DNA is TGTGCCAGCAGCCAAGGGCGTCCGCCTGGTGAAGCTTTCTTT.

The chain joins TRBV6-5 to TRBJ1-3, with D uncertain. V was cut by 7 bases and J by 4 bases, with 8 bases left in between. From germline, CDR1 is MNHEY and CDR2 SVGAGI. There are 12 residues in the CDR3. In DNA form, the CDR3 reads TGTGCCAGCACCCAAGCCGGAAACACCATATATTTT. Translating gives CASTQAGNTIYF.

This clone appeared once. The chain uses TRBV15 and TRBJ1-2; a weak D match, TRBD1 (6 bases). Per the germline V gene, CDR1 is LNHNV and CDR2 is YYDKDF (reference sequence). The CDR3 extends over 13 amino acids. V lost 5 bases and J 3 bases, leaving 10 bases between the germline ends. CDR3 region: CATSPRQDYGYTF. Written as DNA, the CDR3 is TGTGCCACCAGCCCGAGACAGGACTATGGCTACACCTTC.

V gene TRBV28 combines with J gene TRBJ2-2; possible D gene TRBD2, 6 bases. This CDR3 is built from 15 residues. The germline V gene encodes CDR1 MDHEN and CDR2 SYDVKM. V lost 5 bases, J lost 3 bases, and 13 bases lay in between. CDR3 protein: CASSPGTGYTGELFF. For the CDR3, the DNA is TGTGCCAGCAGTCCCGGGACTGGATACACCGGGGAGCTGTTTTTT. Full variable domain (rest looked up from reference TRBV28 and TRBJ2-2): DVKVTQSSRYLVKRTGEKVFLECVQDMDHENMFWYRQDPGLGLRLIYFSYDVKMKEKGDIPEGYSVSREKKERFSLILESASTNQTSMYLCASSPGTGYTGELFFGEGSRLTVL.

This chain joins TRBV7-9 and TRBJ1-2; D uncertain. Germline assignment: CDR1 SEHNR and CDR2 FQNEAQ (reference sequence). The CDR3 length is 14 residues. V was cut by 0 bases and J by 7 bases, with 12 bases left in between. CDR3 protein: CASSLAQLGSGYTF. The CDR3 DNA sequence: TGTGCCAGCAGCTTAGCGCAATTGGGAAGTGGCTACACCTTC.

CDR3: CASSPLSSGGIEQFF. In nucleotides, the CDR3 is TGCGCCAGCAGCCCCCTTAGTAGCGGGGGTATTGAGCAGTTCTTC. This chain links TRBV5-1 with TRBJ2-1; the match to TRBD2 covers 9 bases. Germline values: CDR1 SGHRS, CDR2 YFSETQ. The CDR3 spans 15 residues. Germline trimming cut 4 bases from V and 9 bases from J; bases unmatched to any gene: 11.

CDR3: CATSRDIRQGNQPQHF. The CDR3 DNA follows: TGTGCCACCAGCAGAGATATTAGACAGGGTAATCAGCCCCAGCATTTT. The V call is TRBV15, the J call TRBJ1-5, with TRBD1 matching 7 bases. CDR3 length: 16 residues. Germline assignment: CDR1 LNHNV and CDR2 YYDKDF (reference sequence). Trimming removed 0 bases from V and 4 bases from J; junction bases left unmatched: 6.

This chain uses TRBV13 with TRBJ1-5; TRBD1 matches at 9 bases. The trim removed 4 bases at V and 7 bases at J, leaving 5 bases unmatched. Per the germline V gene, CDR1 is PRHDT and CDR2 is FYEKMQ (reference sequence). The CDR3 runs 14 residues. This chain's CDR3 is CASSSDRGRQPQHF. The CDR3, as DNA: TGTGCCAGCAGCTCGGACAGGGGAAGGCAGCCCCAGCATTTT.

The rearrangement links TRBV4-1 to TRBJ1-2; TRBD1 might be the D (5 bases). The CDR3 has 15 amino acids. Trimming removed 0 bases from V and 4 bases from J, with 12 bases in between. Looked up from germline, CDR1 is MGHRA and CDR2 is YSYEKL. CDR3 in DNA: TGCGCCAGCAGCCAAGACCCACAGGATACCTATGGCTACACCTTC. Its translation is CASSQDPQDTYGYTF.

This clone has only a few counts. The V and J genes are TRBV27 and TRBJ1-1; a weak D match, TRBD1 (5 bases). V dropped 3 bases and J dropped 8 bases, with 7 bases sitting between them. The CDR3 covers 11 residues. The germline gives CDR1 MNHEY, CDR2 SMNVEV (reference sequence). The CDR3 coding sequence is TGTGCCAGCAGTTTTTGGGGGGAAGCTTTCTTT. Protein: CASSFWGEAFF.

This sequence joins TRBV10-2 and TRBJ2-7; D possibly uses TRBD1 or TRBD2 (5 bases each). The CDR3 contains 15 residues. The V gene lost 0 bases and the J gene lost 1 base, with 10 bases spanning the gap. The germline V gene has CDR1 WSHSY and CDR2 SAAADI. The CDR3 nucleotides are TGCGCCAGCAGTGAGTCTAGAGGGGAATCCTACGAGCAGTACTTC. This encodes CASSESRGESYEQYF.

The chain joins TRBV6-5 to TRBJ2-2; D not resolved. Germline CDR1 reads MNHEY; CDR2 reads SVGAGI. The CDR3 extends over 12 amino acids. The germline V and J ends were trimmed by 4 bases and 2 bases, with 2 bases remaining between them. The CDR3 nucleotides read TGTGCCAGCAGTTTTAACACCGGGGAGCTGTTTTTT. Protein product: CASSFNTGELFF.

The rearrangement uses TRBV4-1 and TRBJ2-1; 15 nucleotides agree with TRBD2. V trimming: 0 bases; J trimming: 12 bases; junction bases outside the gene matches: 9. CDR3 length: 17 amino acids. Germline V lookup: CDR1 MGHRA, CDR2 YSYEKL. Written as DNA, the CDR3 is TGCGCCAGCAGCCAAGATCCTACGGGACTAGCGGGAGGTACGCAGTTCTTC. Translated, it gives CASSQDPTGLAGGTQFF.

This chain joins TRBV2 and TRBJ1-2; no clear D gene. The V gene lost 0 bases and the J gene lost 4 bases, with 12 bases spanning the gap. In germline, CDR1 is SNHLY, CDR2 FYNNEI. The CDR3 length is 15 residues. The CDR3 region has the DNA TGTGCCAGCAGTGAAGCGACGGGCCTGGGCTATGGCTACACCTTC. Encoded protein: CASSEATGLGYGYTF.